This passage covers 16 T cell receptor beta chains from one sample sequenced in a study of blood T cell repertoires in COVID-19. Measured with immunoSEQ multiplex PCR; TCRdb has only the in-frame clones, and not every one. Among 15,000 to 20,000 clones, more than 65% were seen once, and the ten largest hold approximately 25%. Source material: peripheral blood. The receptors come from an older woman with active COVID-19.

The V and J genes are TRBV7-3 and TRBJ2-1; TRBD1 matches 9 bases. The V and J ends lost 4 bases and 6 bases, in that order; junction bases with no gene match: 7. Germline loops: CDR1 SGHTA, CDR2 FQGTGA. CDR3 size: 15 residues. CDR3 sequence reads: CASSWGQGLGNEQFF. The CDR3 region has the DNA TGTGCCAGCAGCTGGGGACAGGGATTGGGCAATGAGCAGTTCTTC.

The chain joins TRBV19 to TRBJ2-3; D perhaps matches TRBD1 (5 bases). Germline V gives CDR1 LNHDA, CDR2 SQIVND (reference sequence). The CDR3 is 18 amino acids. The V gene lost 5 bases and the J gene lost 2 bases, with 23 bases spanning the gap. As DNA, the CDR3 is TGTGCCAGTAGTGGATTGGGGCGCGATGGACCTCCCACAGATACGCAGTATTTT. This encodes CASSGLGRDGPPTDTQYF.

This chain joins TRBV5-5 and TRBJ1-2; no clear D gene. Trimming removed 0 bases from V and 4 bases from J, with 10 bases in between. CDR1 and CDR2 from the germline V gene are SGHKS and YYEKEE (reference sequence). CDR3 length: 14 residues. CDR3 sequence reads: CASSLASGGYGYTF. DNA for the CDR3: TGTGCCAGCAGCTTGGCTTCGGGTGGCTATGGCTACACCTTC.

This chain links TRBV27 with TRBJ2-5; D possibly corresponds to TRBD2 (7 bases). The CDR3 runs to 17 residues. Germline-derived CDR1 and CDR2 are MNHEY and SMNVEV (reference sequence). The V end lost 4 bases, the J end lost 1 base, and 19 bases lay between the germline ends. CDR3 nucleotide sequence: TGTGCCAGCAGTTGGTCCCGGGGGGCCTCTTTCCAAGAGACCCAGTACTTC. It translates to CASSWSRGASFQETQYF.

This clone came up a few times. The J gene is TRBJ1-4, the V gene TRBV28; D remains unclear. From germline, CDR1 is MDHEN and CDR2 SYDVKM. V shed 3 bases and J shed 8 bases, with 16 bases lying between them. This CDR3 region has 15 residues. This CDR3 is CASSFLAEPHEKLFF. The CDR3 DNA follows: TGTGCCAGCAGTTTCCTGGCGGAACCCCACGAAAAACTGTTTTTT.

Here the CDR3 reads CSVAQETQYF. For the CDR3, the DNA is TGCAGCGTTGCTCAAGAGACCCAGTACTTC. The chain couples TRBV29-1 to TRBJ2-5, with D unresolved. The CDR3 totals 10 residues. The germline V gene encodes CDR1 SQVTM and CDR2 ANQGSEA. The V and J ends lost 4 bases and 2 bases respectively, with 2 bases between them.

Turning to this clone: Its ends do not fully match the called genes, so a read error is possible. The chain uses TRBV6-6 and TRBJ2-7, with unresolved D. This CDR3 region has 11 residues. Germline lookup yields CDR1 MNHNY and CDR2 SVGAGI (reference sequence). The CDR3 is CASSYRSVSLF. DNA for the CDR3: TGTGCCAGCAGTTACAGAAGCGTGAGCCTATTC.

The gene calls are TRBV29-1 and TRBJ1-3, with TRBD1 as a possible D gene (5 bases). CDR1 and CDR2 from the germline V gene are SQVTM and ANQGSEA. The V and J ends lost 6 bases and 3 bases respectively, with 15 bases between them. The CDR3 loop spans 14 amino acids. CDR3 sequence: CSVTGGYHGNTIYF. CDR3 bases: TGCAGCGTGACCGGGGGTTATCATGGAAACACCATATATTTT.

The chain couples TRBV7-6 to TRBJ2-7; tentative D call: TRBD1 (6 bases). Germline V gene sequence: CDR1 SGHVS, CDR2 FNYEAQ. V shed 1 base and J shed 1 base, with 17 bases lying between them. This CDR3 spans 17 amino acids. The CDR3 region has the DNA TGTGCCAGCAGCTTAGTAGTGGGGGCAGGGTCTTCCTACGAGCAGTACTTC. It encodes CASSLVVGAGSSYEQYF.

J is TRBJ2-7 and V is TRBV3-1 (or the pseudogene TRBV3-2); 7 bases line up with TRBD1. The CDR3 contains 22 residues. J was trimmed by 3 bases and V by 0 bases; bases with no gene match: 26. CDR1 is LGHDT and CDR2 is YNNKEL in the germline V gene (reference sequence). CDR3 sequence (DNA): TGTGCCAGCAGCCAAGATCGTCGCCAAGGAGGATGGGACAGACCACCGAACTACGAGCAGTACTTC. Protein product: CASSQDRRQGGWDRPPNYEQYF.

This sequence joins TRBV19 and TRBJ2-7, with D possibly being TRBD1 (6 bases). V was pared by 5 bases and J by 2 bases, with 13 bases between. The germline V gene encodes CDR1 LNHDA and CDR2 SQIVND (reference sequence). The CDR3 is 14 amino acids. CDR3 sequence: CASSPRTAAYEQYF. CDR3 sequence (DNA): TGTGCCAGTAGTCCGAGGACAGCTGCCTACGAGCAGTACTTC. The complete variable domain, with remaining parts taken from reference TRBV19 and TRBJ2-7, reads DGGITQSPKYLFRKEGQNVTLSCEQNLNHDAMYWYRQDPGQGLRLIYYSQIVNDFQKGDIAEGYSVSREKKESFPLTVTSAQKNPTAFYLCASSPRTAAYEQYFGPGTRLTVT.

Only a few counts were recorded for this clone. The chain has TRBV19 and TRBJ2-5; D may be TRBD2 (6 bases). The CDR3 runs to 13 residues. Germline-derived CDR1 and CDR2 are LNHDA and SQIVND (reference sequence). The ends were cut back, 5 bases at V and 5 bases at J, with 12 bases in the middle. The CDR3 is CASSATSRETQYF. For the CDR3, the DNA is TGTGCCAGTAGTGCTACTAGCAGGGAGACCCAGTACTTC.

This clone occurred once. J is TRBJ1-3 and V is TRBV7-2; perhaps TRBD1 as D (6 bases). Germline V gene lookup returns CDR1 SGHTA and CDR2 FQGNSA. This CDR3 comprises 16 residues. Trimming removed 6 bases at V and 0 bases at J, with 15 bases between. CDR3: CASSPGHSVSGNTIYF. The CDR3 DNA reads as TGTGCCAGCAGTCCGGGACACTCAGTCTCTGGAAACACCATATATTTT.

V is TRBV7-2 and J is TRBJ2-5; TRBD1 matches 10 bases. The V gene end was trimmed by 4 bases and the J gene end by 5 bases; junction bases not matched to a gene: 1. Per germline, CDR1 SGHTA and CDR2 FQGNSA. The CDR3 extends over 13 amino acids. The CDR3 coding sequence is TGTGCCAGCAGCTGGGACAGGGGTGAGACCCAGTACTTC. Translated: CASSWDRGETQYF.

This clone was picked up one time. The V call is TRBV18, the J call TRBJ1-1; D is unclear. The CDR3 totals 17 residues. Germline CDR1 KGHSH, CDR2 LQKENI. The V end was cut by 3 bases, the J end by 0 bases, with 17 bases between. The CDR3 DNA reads TGTGCCAGCTCACCGTCGGACTTCGGAGGTATGAACACTGAAGCTTTCTTT. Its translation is CASSPSDFGGMNTEAFF.

The CDR3 loop reads CASSIRSSGITYEQYF. CDR3 bases: TGTGCCAGTAGTATCAGGTCCAGCGGGATCACCTACGAGCAGTACTTC. The chain employs TRBV19 and TRBJ2-7; 7 bases align to TRBD2. Germline V CDR1 and CDR2: LNHDA, SQIVND (reference sequence). The V segment lost 3 bases and the J segment 2 bases; nucleotides outside the gene matches: 10. CDR3 length equals 16 residues.